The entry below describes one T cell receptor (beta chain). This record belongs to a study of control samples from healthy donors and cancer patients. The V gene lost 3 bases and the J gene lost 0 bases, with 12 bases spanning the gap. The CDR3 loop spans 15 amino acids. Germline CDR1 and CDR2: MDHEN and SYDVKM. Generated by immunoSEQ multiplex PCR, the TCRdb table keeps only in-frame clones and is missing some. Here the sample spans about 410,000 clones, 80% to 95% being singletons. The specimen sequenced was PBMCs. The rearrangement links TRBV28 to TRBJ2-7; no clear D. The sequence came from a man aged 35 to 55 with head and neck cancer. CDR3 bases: TGTGCCAGCAGTTTTGGGCCAGCGAGCTCCTACGAGCAGTACTTC. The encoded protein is CASSFGPASSYEQYF.